Sequencing of this T cell receptor beta chain was carried out in a study of CXCR3-negative and CXCR3-positive naive CD8 T cells. Broader study findings: For naive cells, CXCR3-negative and CXCR3-positive subsets had similar TRBV-TRBJ usage; for memory cells, usage differed. Fresh PBMCs went into most assays, and CXCR3 expression partly declined after cryopreservation. Hydrophobicity of TRB CDR3s was greater in CXCR3-positive naive cells than in CXCR3-negative naive cells.

A note on this clonotype: Its antigen is undetermined.

Carrying UMI labels, the TRB cDNA libraries were prepared through 5' RACE. TCRdb re-called the 5' RACE reads and shows each CDR3 protein once, DNA omitted. The sample holds 150,000 to 170,000 distinct CDR3 sequences. The CDR3 contains 17 residues. Germline loops: CDR1 SNHLY, CDR2 FYNNEI. This TCR derives from a human donor in good health. Some clones in this sample may be carry-over from other donors' samples. The V gene is TRBV2, the J gene TRBJ2-1; absent DNA, TCRdb's TRBD2 call cannot be checked. The sequenced sample consisted of naive CXCR3+ CD8+ T cells from blood. Subset indicated: CD45RO-CCR7+CD27+CD95- naive CD8+ T cells expressing CXCR3 (TNR3+). CDR3 sequence reads: CASSPTLLAGGVNEQFF.